The T cell receptor beta chain under discussion was sequenced for a study of T cells in Graves' hyperthyroidism and ophthalmopathy. Using RNA transcripts as the source, TCR beta CDR3 regions were amplified. When the TCR CDR3 underwent first-round RT-PCR, the HTBI primer set was used. Each CDR3 protein gets one entry after TCRdb re-called the multiplex PCR reads with MiXCR. The sample has a few hundred thousand distinct CDR3 sequences, less than 25% seen once. Germline V gene data show CDR1 as SNHLY and CDR2 as FYNNEI. Trimming removed 4 bases at V and 2 bases at J, with 15 bases between. This CDR3 comprises 15 residues. This clonotype has at least ten counts.

The chain has TRBV2 and TRBJ2-7; weak D call: TRBD1 (5 bases). This sequence was found in a man between 18 and 35 years old with Graves' hyperthyroidism. Source material: blood. CDR3 sequence: CASSVQAVPPYEQYF. The CDR3 DNA reads as TGTGCCAGCAGTGTACAGGCGGTACCGCCCTACGAGCAGTACTTC.